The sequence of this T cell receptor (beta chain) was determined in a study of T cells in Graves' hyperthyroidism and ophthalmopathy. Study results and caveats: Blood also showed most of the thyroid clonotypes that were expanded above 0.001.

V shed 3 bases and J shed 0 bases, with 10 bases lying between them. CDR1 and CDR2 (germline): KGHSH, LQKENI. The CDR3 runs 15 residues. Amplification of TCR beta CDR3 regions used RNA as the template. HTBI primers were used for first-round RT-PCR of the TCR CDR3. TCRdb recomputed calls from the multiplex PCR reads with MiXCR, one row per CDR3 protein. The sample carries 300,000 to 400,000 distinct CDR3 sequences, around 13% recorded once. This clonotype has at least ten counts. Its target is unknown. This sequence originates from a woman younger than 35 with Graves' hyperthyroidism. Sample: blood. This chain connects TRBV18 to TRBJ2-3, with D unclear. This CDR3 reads CASSPVYTSTDTQYF. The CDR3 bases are TGTGCCAGCTCACCGGTATACACTAGCACAGATACGCAGTATTTT.